The TCR beta chain described here comes from a study of OX40 agonist ivuxolimab in advanced cancers. Regarding the complete study: Ivuxolimab was a fully human IgG2 agonistic monoclonal antibody targeting the costimulatory receptor OX40 (CD134). Of the roughly 54 patients in dose escalation, 19 had hepatocellular carcinoma, about 15 had melanoma, 9 had renal cell carcinoma and 9 had head and neck cancer. A male proportion of 82.7% and a mean age of around 60 years, ranging from about 20 to 79, were recorded for the dose-escalation cohort. Intravenous ivuxolimab was administered to patients every 2 weeks at six dose levels: 0.01, 0.1, 0.3, 1.5, 3 and 10 mg/kg. The paper describes the monotherapy dose-escalation part (N of about 57 patients) of the phase I trial of ivuxolimab. Patients were allowed to have had prior anti-PD-1, anti-PD-L1 or anti-CTLA-4 therapy, and around 43% of the dose-escalation patients had been treated with checkpoint inhibitors. The purpose of peripheral TCRbeta sequencing was to test whether ivuxolimab changed TCR sequence diversity and led to clonal T-cell expansion. Three dose-escalation patients achieved partial responses, one with hepatocellular carcinoma and two with cutaneous melanoma.

Broad study findings and their caveats: Partial responders in the 0.1-3.0 mg/kg groups had among the lowest normalized peripheral clonal expansion, especially among CD8+ T cells. The antigen specificity of the clonally expanded peripheral T cells was not determined. At doses from 0.1 to 3.0 mg/kg, clonal expansion was seen in both CD4+ and CD8+ blood T cells between baseline and week 6. Low levels of normalized T-cell clonal expansion were also seen in some nonresponding patients. After ivuxolimab, more expanded clones were found on average in CD8+ T cells than in CD4+ T cells.

The cysteine opens and the phenylalanine closes a CDR3 of 14 amino acids. CDR3 DNA only is kept here, 42 bases in frame from base 1. The germline V gene (reference sequence) sets CDR1 to MNHEY and CDR2 to SMNVEV. V gives up 5 bases and J gives up 9 bases, and the segment between their germline ends measures 17 bases. This clone was recorded once. Its antigen specificity is not known. No much larger clone is present one base from it, and per-base qualities are unavailable. The trial excluded patients who had a history of autoimmune disease or who were on systemic immunosuppression. In every dose cohort, peripheral blood was drawn for TCR sequencing at baseline, cycle 4 day 1, and cycle 7 day 1. The samples were taken from a phase I, first-in-human, multicenter, open-label dose-escalation trial of ivuxolimab. Adults with locally advanced or metastatic melanoma, renal cell, hepatocellular, or head and neck squamous cell carcinoma were enrolled in the trial. Before TCR sequencing, CD4+ T cells and CD8+ T cells were sorted from peripheral blood as separate populations.

To sequence the TCRbeta CDR3 region, genomic DNA was isolated from the sorted cells. The immunoSEQ Assay was used to sequence the TCRbeta CDR3 regions. TCRdb took over this immuneACCESS table, retaining in-frame rearrangements with V and J assigned. Such tables are incomplete; in checked studies, under half of the missing clones stem from an unresolved V gene, and the remainder is unexplained. Recorded for this sample are approximately 100,000 clones; about 91% of them occurred a single time. The biggest ten clones account for 0.25% to 0.35% of the sample. This TCR derives from an adult with an advanced solid tumor such as melanoma, head and neck, liver or kidney cancer. Recombination joined TRBV27 with TRBJ2-1, with no reliable assignment of the D segment. This material consisted of CD4+ or CD8+ T cells sorted from blood, taken in a trial of the OX40 agonist ivuxolimab. The CDR3 in this case is CASSPFGRIGEQFF. The DNA sequence is TGTGCCAGCAGTCCATTTGGGCGTATTGGTGAGCAGTTCTTC.